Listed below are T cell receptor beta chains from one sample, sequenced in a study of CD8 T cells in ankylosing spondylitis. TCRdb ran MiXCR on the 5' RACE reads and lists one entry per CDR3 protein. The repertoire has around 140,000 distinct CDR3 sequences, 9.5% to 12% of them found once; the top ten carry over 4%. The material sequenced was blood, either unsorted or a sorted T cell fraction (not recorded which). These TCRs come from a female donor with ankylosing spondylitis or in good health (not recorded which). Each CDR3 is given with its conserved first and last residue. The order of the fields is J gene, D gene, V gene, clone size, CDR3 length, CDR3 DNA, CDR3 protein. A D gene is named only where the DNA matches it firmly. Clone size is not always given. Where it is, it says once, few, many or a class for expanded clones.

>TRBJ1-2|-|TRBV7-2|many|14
TGTGCCAGCAGCTTATCGGGAGGCTCCTATGGCTACACCTTC
CASSLSGGSYGYTF
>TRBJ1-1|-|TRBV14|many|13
TGTGCCAGCAGCGCTGGGGTGAACACTGAAGCTTTCTTT
CASSAGVNTEAFF
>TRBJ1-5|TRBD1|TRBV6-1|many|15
TGTGCCAGCAGTCCTAGGGGACAGGGTGATCAGCCCCAGCATTTT
CASSPRGQGDQPQHF
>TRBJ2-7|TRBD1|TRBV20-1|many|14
TGCAGTGCTAACTCCGGGACAGGGTACTACGAGCAGTACTTC
CSANSGTGYYEQYF
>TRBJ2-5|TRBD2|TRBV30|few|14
TGTGCCTGGAGTGGGCTAGCGGTCCAAGAGACCCAGTACTTC
CAWSGLAVQETQYF
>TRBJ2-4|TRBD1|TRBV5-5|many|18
TGTGCCAGCAGCTTACTGCCACCGGGACAGCGAGCCAAAAACATTCAGTACTTC
CASSLLPPGQRAKNIQYF
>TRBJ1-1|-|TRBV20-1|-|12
TGCAGTGCCACGGCCAGAAACACTGAAGCTTTCTTT
CSATARNTEAFF
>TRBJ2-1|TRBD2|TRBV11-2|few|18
TGTGCCAGCAGGGTATCCCCGGGTTGGGCGGGGGTCCGGAATGAGCAGTTCTTC
CASRVSPGWAGVRNEQFF
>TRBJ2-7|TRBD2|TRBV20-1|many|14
TGCAGTGGCCTCCACGCGACTAGCGGGTACGAGCAGTACTTC
CSGLHATSGYEQYF
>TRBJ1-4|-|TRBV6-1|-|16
TGTGCCAGCAGTGAAAGGGCCCCTGCAACTAATGAAAAACTGTTTTTT
CASSERAPATNEKLFF
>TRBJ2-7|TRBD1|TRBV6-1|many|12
TGTGCCATCGGGGACAGGGGCTACGAGCAGTACTTC
CAIGDRGYEQYF
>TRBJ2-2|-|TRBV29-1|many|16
TGCAGCGTTGAAGACCCCCTTCATGCAGGGATCGGGGAGCTGTTTTTT
CSVEDPLHAGIGELFF
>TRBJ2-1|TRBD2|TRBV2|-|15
TGTGCCAGCAGTGAGGGGACTAGCGGGGGAAATGAGCAGTTCTTC
CASSEGTSGGNEQFF
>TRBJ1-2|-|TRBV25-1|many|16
TGTGCCAGCAGTGAAGGATTCGTTCGATCAAACTATGGCTACACCTTC
CASSEGFVRSNYGYTF
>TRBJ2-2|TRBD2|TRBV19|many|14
TGTGCCAGTAAGCTAGCGGGAGGAACCGGGGAGCTGTTTTTT
CASKLAGGTGELFF
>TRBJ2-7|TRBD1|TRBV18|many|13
TGTGCCAGCAAGGTGGGACAGACCTACGAGCAGTACTTC
CASKVGQTYEQYF
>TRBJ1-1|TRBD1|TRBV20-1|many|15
TGCAGTGCTAGAGTAGCGGGACAGGGGGGGACTGAAGCTTTCTTT
CSARVAGQGGTEAFF
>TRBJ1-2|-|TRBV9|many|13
TGTGCCAGCAGCGTAGGCCAAGTCCATGGCTACACCTTC
CASSVGQVHGYTF
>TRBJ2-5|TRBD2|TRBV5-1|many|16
TGCGCCAGTTCGGGACTAGCGGTGGATACGGGGGTGACCCAGTACTTC
CASSGLAVDTGVTQYF
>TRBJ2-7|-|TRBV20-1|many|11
TGCAGTGCTAGCCTTTCCTACGAGCAGTACTTC
CSASLSYEQYF
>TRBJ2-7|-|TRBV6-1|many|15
TGTGCCAGCAGGTCCGGGATTGGAGGAACTTACGAGCAGTACTTC
CASRSGIGGTYEQYF
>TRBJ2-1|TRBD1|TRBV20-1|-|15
TGCAGTGCTAGGTCCGAGGGGGCAGGGAATGGTGAGCAGTTCTTC
CSARSEGAGNGEQFF
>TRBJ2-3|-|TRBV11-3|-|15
TGTGCCAGCAGCTTTTCAGCAATAAGCACAGATACGCAGTATTTT
CASSFSAISTDTQYF
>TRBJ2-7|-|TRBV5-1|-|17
TGCGCCAGCAGCTTGGGGATCCGGAAAGGGGTCACCTACGAGCAGTACTTC
CASSLGIRKGVTYEQYF
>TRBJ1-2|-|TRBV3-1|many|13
TGTGCCAGCAGCCAAGGGACAGCCTATGGCTACACCTTC
CASSQGTAYGYTF
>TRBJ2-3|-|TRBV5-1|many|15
TGCGCCAGCAGCTTCGGGGGGCAGGCCCAGGATACGCAGTATTTT
CASSFGGQAQDTQYF
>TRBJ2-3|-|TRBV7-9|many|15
TGTGCCAGTCCACCGGACCGGGGCTCATCAGATACGCAGTATTTT
CASPPDRGSSDTQYF
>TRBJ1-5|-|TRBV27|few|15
TGTGCCAGCAGTTTGTCCAGGGATAGCAATCAGCCCCAGCATTTT
CASSLSRDSNQPQHF
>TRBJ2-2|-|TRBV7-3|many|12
TGTGCCAGCAGCGAACTGTCCGGGGAGCTGTTTTTT
CASSELSGELFF
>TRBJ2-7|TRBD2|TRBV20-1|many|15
TGCAGTGCTAGAGAACTAGCGGACTTCTCCTACGAGCAGTACTTC
CSARELADFSYEQYF
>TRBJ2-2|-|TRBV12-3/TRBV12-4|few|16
TGTGCCAGCACCCTGGGGTCCAGGGGGAACACCGGGGAGCTGTTTTTT
CASTLGSRGNTGELFF
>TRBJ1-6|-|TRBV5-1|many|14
TGCGCCAGCAGCTTGAACCTGGCCGGTTCACCCCTCCACTTT
CASSLNLAGSPLHF
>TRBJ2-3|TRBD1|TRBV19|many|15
TGTGCCAGTAGACAGCCGGGACAGAGCACAGATACGCAGTATTTT
CASRQPGQSTDTQYF
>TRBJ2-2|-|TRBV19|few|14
TGTGCCAGTAGTCGCCAGGGTGTCACCGGGGAGCTGTTTTTT
CASSRQGVTGELFF
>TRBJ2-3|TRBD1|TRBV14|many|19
TGTGCCAGCAGCCAGAGACCAACGATTAGGGACAGCACCACAGATACGCAGTATTTT
CASSQRPTIRDSTTDTQYF
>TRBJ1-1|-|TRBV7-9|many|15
TGTGCCAGCAGCTTAGCGGGCTGGACAGACACTGAAGCTTTCTTT
CASSLAGWTDTEAFF
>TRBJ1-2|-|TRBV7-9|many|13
TGTGCCAGCAGCTTGACACTTAACTATGGCTACACCTTC
CASSLTLNYGYTF
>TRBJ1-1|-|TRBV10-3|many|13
TGTGCCATCAGTGAGGGGCTTAGGCCAATGGGTTTCTTT
CAISEGLRPMGFF
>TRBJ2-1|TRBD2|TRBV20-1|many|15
TGCAGTGCCCCTGGGGGGACTAGCGTCTACAATGAGCAGTTCTTC
CSAPGGTSVYNEQFF
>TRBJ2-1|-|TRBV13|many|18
TGTGCCAGCAGCTTAGAGGCAGGGGTAGAGGGACCTTACAATGAGCAGTTCTTC
CASSLEAGVEGPYNEQFF
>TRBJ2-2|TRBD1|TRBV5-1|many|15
TGCGCCAGCAGCTTGGTCCACAGGGGGACCGGGGAGCTGTTTTTT
CASSLVHRGTGELFF
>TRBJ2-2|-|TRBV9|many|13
TGTGCCGGCTGGGGGCAGGGTGACGGGGAGCTGTTTTTT
CAGWGQGDGELFF
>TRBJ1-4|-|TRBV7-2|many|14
TGTGCCAGCAGCGTGTCGGGAGGGAATGAAAAACTGTTTTTT
CASSVSGGNEKLFF
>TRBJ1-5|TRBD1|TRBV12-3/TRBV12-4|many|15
TGTGCCAGCAGCCCCCCGGACAGGGTCGGTCAGCCCCAGCATTTT
CASSPPDRVGQPQHF
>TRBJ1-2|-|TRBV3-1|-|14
TGTGCCAGCAGCCTCCGTGGCGCCGAACCTGGCTACACCTTC
CASSLRGAEPGYTF
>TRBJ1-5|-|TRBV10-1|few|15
TGCGCCAGCATTACGGGACACCCGCGTGAACAGCCCCAGCATTTT
CASITGHPREQPQHF
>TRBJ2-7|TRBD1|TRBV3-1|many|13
TGTGCCACCAGACAGGGGTCCTCCTACGAGCAGTACTTC
CATRQGSSYEQYF
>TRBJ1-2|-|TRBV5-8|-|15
TGTGCCAGCAGCTCGAACAGGGCCCCTGACTATGGCTACACCTTC
CASSSNRAPDYGYTF
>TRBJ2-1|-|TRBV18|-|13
TGTGCCAGCTCCCCCCCAGGGCGCGATGAGCAGTTCTTC
CASSPPGRDEQFF
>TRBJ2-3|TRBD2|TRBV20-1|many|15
TGCAGTGCTAGAGATCTGGGCGGGGGGGGAGATACGCAGTATTTT
CSARDLGGGGDTQYF
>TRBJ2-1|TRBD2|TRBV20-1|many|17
TGCAGTGCTAGAGATAGGACTAGTAGGTCCTACTACAATGAGCAGTTCTTC
CSARDRTSRSYYNEQFF
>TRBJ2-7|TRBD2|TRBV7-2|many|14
TGTGCCAGCAGCCAAGGCGGGAGTAGCAACGAGCAGTACTTC
CASSQGGSSNEQYF
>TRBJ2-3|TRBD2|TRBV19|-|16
TGTGCCAGTAGCGTACCGGGACTAGCGGGAACAGATACGCAGTATTTT
CASSVPGLAGTDTQYF
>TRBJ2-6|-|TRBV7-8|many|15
TGTGCCAGCAGCTTAATGCGTACTGGGGCCAACGTCCTGACTTTC
CASSLMRTGANVLTF